The subject of this entry is one T cell receptor (beta chain). It has no known antigen specificity. Qualities for individual bases were not recorded, and no much larger clone is one base off. This record belongs to a study of blood T cell repertoires in COVID-19 (dated by TCRdb to the early 2020s). For the study in its entirety: Samples from collaborators originated in the United States, Italy and Spain and spanned both the acute and convalescent phases of COVID-19. The prospective study material was composed of cDNA or gDNA derived from T cells, B-cell-depleted T cells, or PBMCs. Deeply sampled blood TCRbeta repertoires from subjects exposed to, actively infected with, or recovered from COVID-19 were included in the dataset. Nearly every sample came with metadata listing a de-identified subject ID, COVID-19 status, age in years and sex. The repertoires were released in a freely available public database meant as a resource for research on the immune response to SARS-CoV-2. The samples were drawn from the first 160 participants of the ongoing ImmuneRACE study and from over a thousand subjects provided by 6 global collaborators. Where available, HLA class I and class II types were taken from metadata supplied by the sample provider and were not determined by assay-based typing. Paper-wide results and their limitations: The amount of clinical and demographic metadata varied by source and participant and was provided uncurated.

Collaborating institutions collected whole blood in K2EDTA tubes following their own protocols. For TCRbeta analysis, collaborators shipped samples as frozen whole blood, isolated PBMCs, or DNA extracted from either of those sample types. TCRbeta CDR3 regions were amplified from genomic DNA by means of the immunoSEQ Assay, a bias-controlled multiplex PCR. Per the original workflow: The number of nucleated cells in each sample was estimated by amplification of reference gene primers within the assay. To quantify the absolute abundance of each unique TCRbeta CDR3 rearrangement, sequence reads were collapsed and filtered. Productive Simpson clonality was computed per sample as the square root of Simpson's diversity index over productive rearrangements. Here the immuneACCESS table is served through TCRdb, limited to in-frame sequences with V and J called. Missing clones are a known gap in these copies; in checked studies unresolved V genes cover under half, and the rest lacks a known reason. The V and J calls and clone size come from that table; D and trimming were worked out from the DNA. This sample comprises tens of thousands of clones, around 89% of them detected only once. Together, the top ten hold roughly 1.6% of the sample.

The sequence was obtained from a man between 60 and 75 years old with acute or convalescent COVID-19. Material: peripheral blood.

The bases read TGCGCCAGCAGCCAAGATGGGGCAGGGCTCTATGGCTACACCTTC. The resulting protein is CASSQDGAGLYGYTF. The chain employs TRBV4-1 and TRBJ1-2, with TRBD1 tentatively as D gene (5 bases match). CDR1 and CDR2 are drawn from the germline V gene: MGHRA, YSYEKL. The CDR3 has 15 amino acids, counting the end cysteine and phenylalanine. The kept DNA is CDR3 alone, 45 bases in frame from the first base. V is clipped by 0 bases and J by 4 bases, and the sequence between their germline boundaries is 12 bases long.